This T cell receptor (beta chain) was obtained from a study of blood T cell repertoires in COVID-19. At the level of the study: The United States, Italy and Spain supplied acute and convalescent COVID-19 samples. Sources were T cells, B-cell-depleted T cells, or PBMCs; the material itself was cDNA or gDNA.

The study recruited exposed participants who had met a COVID-19 case within 2 weeks before entry. Authors' processing steps: Amplification with reference gene primers provided the estimates of nucleated cell counts. Only in-frame clones appear in the TCRdb table, and some are missing; sequencing was by immunoSEQ multiplex PCR. V and J calls plus clone size are reproduced from that table; the DNA served to infer D and trimming. Here the sample spans approximately 220,000 clones, about 90% being singletons. There are 15 residues in the CDR3. Trimming at V came to 4 bases and at J to 4 bases, leaving 8 bases not matched to a gene. The germline gives CDR1 KGHSH, CDR2 LQKENI.

What was sequenced was PBMCs or T cells enriched from blood (not recorded which). The chain couples TRBV18 to TRBJ1-1, with 8 bases identical to TRBD1. The sequence came from a man aged 30-40 years who had been exposed to COVID-19. The DNA of the CDR3 is TGTGCCAGCTCACAACAGACAGGGGTATTCACTGAAGCTTTCTTT. It specifies CASSQQTGVFTEAFF.